This entry concerns a single TCR beta chain. There are 16 residues in the CDR3. Time point here: pretreatment peripheral blood. The data derive from a study of PD-L1 blockade in urothelial cancer. TCRdb's copy holds only in-frame clones and misses some; the assay was immunoSEQ multiplex PCR. Of 60,000 to 70,000 clones in the sample, about 86% were seen once. This TCR was recovered from a man aged 65 to 79 with urothelial cancer. The gene calls are TRBV21-1 and TRBJ2-1; the table's TRBD2 call for D was not verified on the DNA. TRBV21-1 corresponds to a pseudogene. Sequencing was performed on PBMCs, taken around atezolizumab (anti-PD-L1) treatment. For the CDR3, the DNA is TGTGCCAGCTGTACACGGGGTAAGTCGTGGTACAATGAGCAGTTCTTC. It is translated as CASCTRGKSWYNEQFF.